The 5 T cell receptor beta chains in this list originate from one sample, sequenced in a study of prognosis after radiotherapy for stage I lung cancer. Amplification of the TCR beta CDR3 (from genomic DNA) was done by two-round multiplex PCR. The first round of PCR was done with primers that matched each TRBV and TRBJ gene. In TCRdb, the multiplex PCR reads were re-called with MiXCR into one record per CDR3 protein. The table records roughly 23,000 distinct CDR3 sequences, 40% of them present only once. Sequences were derived from PBMCs, sampled before or after stereotactic body radiation therapy (not recorded which). These receptors were taken from a donor of 50 years or more with non-small cell lung cancer.

The J gene is TRBJ2-7, the V gene TRBV30; D is uncertain. Germline lookup yields CDR1 GTSNPN and CDR2 SVGIG (reference sequence). Trimming cost V 0 bases and J 0 bases, with 12 bases left between them. This CDR3 is 15 amino acids long. The CDR3 sequence: CAWSVRLGSSYEQYF. The CDR3 DNA follows: TGTGCCTGGAGTGTACGGTTAGGCAGCTCCTACGAGCAGTACTTC.

The genes are TRBV7-2 and TRBJ1-2; D gene ambiguous. The CDR3 spans 15 residues. CDR1 is SGHTA and CDR2 is FQGNSA in the germline V gene. V was shortened by 1 base and J by 4 bases, with 13 bases between the two germline ends. CDR3 protein: CASSLGWQATYGYTF. The CDR3 DNA follows: TGTGCCAGCAGCTTAGGTTGGCAGGCCACCTATGGCTACACCTTC.

Many counts were recorded for this clonotype. The chain carries TRBV2 and TRBJ2-1; TRBD1 aligns across 7 bases. CDR3 length: 12 residues. Germline V gene data show CDR1 as SNHLY and CDR2 as FYNNEI. V lost 8 bases and J lost 8; bases outside the gene matches: 6. Here the CDR3 reads CASCTGAHEQFF. CDR3 DNA: TGTGCCAGCTGCACAGGGGCCCATGAGCAGTTCTTC.

The chain combines TRBV24-1 with TRBJ1-2; tentative D call: TRBD1 (5 bases). Trimming pared 6 bases from V and 7 bases from J, leaving 23 bases between. This CDR3 has 16 amino acids. Germline V CDR1 and CDR2: KGHDR, SFDVKD. CDR3 region: CATSHSSGTGIPGYTF. CDR3 nucleotide sequence: TGTGCCACCAGTCACTCGTCAGGGACGGGGATCCCTGGCTACACCTTC.

This clonotype was detected a few times. One base away lies a much larger clone, so this may be a sequencing read error. The chain recombines TRBV5-1 with TRBJ2-5; 8 nucleotides agree with TRBD2. Looked up from germline, CDR1 is SGHRS and CDR2 is YFSETQ. This CDR3 is built from 16 residues. CDR3 sequence: CANSLNPLIAGETQYF. CDR3 nucleotides: TGCGCCAACAGCCTGAACCCGTTAATAGCGGGGGAGACCCAGTACTTC.